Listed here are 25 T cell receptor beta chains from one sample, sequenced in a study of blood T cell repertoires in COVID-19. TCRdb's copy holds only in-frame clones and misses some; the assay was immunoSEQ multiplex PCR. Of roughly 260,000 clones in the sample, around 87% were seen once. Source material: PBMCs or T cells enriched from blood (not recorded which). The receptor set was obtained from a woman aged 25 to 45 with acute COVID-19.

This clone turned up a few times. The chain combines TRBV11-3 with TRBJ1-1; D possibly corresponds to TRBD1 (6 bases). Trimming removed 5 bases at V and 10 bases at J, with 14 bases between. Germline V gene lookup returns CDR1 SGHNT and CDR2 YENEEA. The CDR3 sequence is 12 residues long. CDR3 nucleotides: TGTGCCAGCAGCCCGGACAGTCGGGTAGCTTTCTTT. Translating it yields CASSPDSRVAFF. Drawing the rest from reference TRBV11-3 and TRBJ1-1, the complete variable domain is EAGVVQSPRYKIIEKKQPVAFWCNPISGHNTLYWYLQNLGQGPELLIRYENEEAVDDSQLPKDRFSAERLKGVDSTLKIQPAELGDSAVYLCASSPDSRVAFFGQGTRLTVV.

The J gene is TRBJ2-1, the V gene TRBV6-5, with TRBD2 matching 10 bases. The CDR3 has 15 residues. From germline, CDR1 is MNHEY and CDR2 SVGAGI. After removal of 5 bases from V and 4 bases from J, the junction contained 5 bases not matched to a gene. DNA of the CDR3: TGTGCCAGCAGTCACAAGCGGGGGGGGTACAATGAGCAGTTCTTC. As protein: CASSHKRGGYNEQFF.

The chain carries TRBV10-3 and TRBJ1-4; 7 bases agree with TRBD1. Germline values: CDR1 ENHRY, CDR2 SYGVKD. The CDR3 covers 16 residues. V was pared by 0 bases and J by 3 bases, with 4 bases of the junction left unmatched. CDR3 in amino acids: CAISESNTGANEKLFF. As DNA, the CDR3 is TGTGCCATCAGTGAGTCAAATACAGGGGCTAATGAAAAACTGTTTTTT.

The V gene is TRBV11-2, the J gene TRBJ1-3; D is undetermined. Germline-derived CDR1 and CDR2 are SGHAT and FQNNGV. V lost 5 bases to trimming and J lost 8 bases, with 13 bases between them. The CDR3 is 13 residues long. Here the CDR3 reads CASSPLRRDTIYF. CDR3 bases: TGTGCCAGCAGCCCCCTCCGTCGGGACACCATATATTTT.

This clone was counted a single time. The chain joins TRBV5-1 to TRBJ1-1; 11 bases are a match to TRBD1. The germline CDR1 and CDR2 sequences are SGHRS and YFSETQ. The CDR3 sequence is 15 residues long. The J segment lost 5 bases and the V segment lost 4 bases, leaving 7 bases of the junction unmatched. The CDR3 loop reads CASSEPGQGETEAFF. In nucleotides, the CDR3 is TGCGCCAGCAGCGAACCGGGACAGGGGGAAACTGAAGCTTTCTTT.

The CDR3 nucleotides read TGTGCCAGCAGTTTGTATCAGGGGCTTGCAACTAATGAAAAACTGTTTTTT. The encoded protein is CASSLYQGLATNEKLFF. The chain recombines TRBV28 with TRBJ1-4, with D possibly being TRBD1 (6 bases). This CDR3 region has 17 residues. The germline V and J ends were trimmed by 3 bases and 0 bases, with 14 bases remaining between them. Germline CDR1 MDHEN, CDR2 SYDVKM.

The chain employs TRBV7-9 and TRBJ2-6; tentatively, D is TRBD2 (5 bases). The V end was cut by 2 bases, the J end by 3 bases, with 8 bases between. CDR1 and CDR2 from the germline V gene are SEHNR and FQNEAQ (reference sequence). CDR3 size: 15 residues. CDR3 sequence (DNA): TGTGCCAGCAGCTTACGAGGGTTTGGGGCCAACGTCCTGACTTTC. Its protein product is CASSLRGFGANVLTF.

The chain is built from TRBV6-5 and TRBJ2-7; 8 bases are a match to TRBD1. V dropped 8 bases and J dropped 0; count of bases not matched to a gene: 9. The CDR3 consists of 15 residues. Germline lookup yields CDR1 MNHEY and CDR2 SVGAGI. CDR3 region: CASRWTGMSSYEQYF. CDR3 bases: TGTGCCAGCCGTTGGACAGGGATGAGCTCCTACGAGCAGTACTTC.

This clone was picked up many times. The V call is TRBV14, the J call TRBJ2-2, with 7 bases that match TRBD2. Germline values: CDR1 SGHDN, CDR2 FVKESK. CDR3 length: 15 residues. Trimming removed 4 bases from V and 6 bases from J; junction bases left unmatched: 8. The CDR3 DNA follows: TGTGCCAGCAGCCTCGTCCCTAGCGGCGCCGGGGAGCTGTTTTTT. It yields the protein CASSLVPSGAGELFF.

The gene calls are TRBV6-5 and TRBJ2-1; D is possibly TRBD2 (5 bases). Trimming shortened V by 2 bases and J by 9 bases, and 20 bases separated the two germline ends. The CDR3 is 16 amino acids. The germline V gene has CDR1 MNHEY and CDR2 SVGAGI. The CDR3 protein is CASSYEGRLYGVEQFF. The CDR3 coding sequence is TGTGCCAGCAGTTACGAGGGAAGGTTGTACGGGGTTGAGCAGTTCTTC.

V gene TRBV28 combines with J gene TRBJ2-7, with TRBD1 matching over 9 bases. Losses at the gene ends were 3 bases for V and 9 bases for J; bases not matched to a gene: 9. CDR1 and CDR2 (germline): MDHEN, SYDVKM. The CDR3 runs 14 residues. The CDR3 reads CASSFMGQGFGQYF. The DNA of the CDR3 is TGTGCCAGCAGTTTTATGGGACAGGGTTTCGGGCAGTACTTC.

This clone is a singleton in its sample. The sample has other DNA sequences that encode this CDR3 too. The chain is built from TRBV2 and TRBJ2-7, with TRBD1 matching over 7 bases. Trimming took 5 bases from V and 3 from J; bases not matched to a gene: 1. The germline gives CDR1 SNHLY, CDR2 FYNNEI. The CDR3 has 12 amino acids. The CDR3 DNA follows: TGTGCCAGCAGTCGGGACAGCTACGAGCAGTACTTC. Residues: CASSRDSYEQYF.

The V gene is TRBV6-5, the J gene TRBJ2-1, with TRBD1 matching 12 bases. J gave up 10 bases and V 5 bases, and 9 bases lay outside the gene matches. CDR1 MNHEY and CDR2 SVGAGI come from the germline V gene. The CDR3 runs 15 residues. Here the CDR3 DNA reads TGTGCCAGCAGTCAGGGACAGGGGGCAATAATCGAGCAGTTCTTC. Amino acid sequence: CASSQGQGAIIEQFF.

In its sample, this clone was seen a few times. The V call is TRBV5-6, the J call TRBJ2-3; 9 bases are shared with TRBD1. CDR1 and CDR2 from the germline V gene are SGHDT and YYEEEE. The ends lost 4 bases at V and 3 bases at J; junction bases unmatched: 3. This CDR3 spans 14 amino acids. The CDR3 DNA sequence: TGTGCCAGCAGCCAACAGGGGGCAACAGATACGCAGTATTTT. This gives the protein CASSQQGATDTQYF.

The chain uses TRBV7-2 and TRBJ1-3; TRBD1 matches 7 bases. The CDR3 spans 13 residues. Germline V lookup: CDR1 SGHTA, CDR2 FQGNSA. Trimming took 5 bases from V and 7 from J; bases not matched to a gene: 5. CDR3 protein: CASSASGGNTIYF. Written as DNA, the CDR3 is TGTGCCAGCAGCGCCTCAGGGGGGAACACCATATATTTT. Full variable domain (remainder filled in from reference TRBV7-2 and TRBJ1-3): GAGVSQSPSNKVTEKGKDVELRCDPISGHTALYWYRQSLGQGLEFLIYFQGNSAPDKSGLPSDRFSAERTGGSVSTLTIQRTQQEDSAVYLCASSASGGNTIYFGEGSWLTVV.

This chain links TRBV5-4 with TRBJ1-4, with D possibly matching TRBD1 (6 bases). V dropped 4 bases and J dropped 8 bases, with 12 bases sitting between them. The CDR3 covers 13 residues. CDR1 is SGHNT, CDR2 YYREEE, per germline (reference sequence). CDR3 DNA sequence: TGTGCCAGCAGCATTTCAGGGGTAGAAAAACTGTTTTTT. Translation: CASSISGVEKLFF.

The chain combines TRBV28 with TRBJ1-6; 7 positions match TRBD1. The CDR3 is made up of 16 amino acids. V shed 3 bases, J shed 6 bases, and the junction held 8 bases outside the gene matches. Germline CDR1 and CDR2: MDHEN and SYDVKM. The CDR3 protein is CASSFLGGASNSPLHF. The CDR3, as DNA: TGTGCCAGCAGTTTTTTAGGGGGCGCCTCTAATTCACCCCTCCACTTT.

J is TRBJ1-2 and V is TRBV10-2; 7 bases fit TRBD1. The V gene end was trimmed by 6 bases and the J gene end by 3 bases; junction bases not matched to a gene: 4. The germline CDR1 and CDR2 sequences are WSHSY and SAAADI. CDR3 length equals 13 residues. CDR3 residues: CASSHTGDYGYTF. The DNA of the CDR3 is TGCGCCAGCAGCCACACAGGGGACTATGGCTACACCTTC.

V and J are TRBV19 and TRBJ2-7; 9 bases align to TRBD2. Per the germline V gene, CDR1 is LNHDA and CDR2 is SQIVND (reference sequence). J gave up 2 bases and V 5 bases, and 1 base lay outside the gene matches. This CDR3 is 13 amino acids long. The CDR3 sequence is CASSSSGTYEQYF. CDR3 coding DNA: TGTGCCAGTAGTTCTAGCGGGACCTACGAGCAGTACTTC.

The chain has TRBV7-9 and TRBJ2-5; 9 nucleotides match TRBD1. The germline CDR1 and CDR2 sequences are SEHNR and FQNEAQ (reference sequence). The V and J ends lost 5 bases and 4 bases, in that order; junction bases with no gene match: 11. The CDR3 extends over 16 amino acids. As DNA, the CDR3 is TGTGCCAGCAGCAATTGGGACAGGGCGCAGGGAGAGACCCAGTACTTC. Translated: CASSNWDRAQGETQYF.

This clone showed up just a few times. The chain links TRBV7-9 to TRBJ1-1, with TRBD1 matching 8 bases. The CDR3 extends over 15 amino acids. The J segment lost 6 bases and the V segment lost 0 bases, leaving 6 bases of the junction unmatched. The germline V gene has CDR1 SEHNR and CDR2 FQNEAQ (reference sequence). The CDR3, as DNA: TGTGCCAGCAGCTTAGCGCTGACAGGGGATTCTGAAGCTTTCTTT. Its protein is CASSLALTGDSEAFF.

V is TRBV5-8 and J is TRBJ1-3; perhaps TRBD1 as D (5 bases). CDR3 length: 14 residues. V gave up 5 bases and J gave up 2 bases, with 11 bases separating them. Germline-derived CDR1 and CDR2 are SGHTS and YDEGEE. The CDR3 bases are TGTGCCAGCAGTTTCCGACAGACTGGAAACACCATATATTTT. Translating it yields CASSFRQTGNTIYF.

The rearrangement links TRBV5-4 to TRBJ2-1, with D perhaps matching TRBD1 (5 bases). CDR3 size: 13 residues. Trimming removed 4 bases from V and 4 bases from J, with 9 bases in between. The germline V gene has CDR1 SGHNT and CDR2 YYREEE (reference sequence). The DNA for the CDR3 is TGTGCCAGCAGCCCACAGGAGTACAATGAGCAGTTCTTC. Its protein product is CASSPQEYNEQFF. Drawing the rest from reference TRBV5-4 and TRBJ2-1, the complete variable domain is ETGVTQSPTHLIKTRGQQVTLRCSSQSGHNTVSWYQQALGQGPQFIFQYYREEENGRGNFPPRFSGLQFPNYSSELNVNALELDDSALYLCASSPQEYNEQFFGPGTRLTVL.

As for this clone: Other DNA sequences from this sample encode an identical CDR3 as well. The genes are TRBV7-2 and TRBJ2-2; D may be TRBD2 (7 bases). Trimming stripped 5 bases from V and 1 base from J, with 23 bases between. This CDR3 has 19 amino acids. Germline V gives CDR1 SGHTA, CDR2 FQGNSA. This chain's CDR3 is CASSPRGWGGALNTGELFF. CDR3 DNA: TGTGCCAGCAGCCCCCGCGGGTGGGGGGGGGCCTTGAACACCGGGGAGCTGTTTTTT.

Here the CDR3 reads CASSQYSGGTYEQYF. The CDR3 DNA is TGCGCCAGCAGCCAATATTCGGGGGGCACCTACGAGCAGTACTTC. The V call is TRBV4-3, the J call TRBJ2-7; the D gene is possibly TRBD2 (7 bases). V lost 2 bases to trimming and J lost 2 bases, with 13 bases between them. CDR1 LGHNA and CDR2 YSLEER come from the germline V gene. There are 15 residues in the CDR3.